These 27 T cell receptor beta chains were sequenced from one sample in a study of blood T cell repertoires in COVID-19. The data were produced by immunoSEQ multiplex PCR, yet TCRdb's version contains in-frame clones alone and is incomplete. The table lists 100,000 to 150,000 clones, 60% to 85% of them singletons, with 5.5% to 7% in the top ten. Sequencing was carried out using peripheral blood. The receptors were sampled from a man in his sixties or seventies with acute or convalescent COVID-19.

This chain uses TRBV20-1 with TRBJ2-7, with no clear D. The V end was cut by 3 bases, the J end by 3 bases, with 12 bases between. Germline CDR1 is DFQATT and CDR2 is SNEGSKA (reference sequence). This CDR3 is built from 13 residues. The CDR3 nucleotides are TGCAGTGCTAGTTGGGCAGGTTACTACGAGCAGTACTTC. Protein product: CSASWAGYYEQYF.

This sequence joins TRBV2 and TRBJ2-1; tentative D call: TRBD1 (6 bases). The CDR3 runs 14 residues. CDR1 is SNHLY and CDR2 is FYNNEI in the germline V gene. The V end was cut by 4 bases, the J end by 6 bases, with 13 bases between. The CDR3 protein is CASSVGNRVNEQFF. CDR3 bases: TGTGCCAGCAGTGTGGGGAACAGGGTCAATGAGCAGTTCTTC.

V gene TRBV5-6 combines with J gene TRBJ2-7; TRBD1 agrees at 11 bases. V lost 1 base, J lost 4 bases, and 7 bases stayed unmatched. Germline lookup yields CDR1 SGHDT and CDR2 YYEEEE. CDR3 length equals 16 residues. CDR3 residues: CASSLRGTGGIYEQYF. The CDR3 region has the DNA TGTGCCAGCAGCTTGCGCGGGACAGGGGGTATATACGAGCAGTACTTC.

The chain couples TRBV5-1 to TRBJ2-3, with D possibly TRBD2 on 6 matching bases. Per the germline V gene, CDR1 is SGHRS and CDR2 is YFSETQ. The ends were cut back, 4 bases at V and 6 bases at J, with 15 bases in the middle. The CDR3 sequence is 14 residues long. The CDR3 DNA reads TGCGCCAGCAGCGAACCGGGAGCAAAGGATACGCAGTATTTT. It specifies CASSEPGAKDTQYF.

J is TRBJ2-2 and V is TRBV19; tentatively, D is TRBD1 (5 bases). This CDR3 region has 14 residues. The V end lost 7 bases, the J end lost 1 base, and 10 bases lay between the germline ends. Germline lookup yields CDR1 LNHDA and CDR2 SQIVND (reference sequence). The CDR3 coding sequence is TGTGCCAGTAAACAAGGACAGAACACCGGGGAGCTGTTTTTT. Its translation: CASKQGQNTGELFF.

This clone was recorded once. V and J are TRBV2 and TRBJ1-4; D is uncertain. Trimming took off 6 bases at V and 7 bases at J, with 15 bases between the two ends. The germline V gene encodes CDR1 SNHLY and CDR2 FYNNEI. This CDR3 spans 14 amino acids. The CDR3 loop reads CASSSNFAGEKLFF. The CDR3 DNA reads TGTGCCAGCAGCTCAAACTTTGCCGGTGAAAAACTGTTTTTT.

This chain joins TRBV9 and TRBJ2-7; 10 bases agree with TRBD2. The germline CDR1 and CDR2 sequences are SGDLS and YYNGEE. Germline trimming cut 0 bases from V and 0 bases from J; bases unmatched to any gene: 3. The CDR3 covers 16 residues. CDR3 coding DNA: TGTGCCAGCAGCGTAGCAGCTAGCGGGGGCTCCTACGAGCAGTACTTC. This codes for CASSVAASGGSYEQYF.

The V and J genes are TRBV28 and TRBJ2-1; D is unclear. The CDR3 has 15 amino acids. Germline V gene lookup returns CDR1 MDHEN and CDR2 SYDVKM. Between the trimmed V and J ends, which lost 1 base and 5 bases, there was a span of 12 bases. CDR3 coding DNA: TGTGCCAGCAGTTTATCCCCCCTCGTCGACAATGAGCAGTTCTTC. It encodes CASSLSPLVDNEQFF. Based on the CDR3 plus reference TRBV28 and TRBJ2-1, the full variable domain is DVKVTQSSRYLVKRTGEKVFLECVQDMDHENMFWYRQDPGLGLRLIYFSYDVKMKEKGDIPEGYSVSREKKERFSLILESASTNQTSMYLCASSLSPLVDNEQFFGPGTRLTVL.

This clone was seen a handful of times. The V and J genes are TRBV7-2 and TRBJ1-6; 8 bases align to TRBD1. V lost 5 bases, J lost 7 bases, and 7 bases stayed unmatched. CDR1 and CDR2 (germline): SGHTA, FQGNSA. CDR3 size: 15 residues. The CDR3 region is CASSPRQGNNSPLHF. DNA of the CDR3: TGTGCCAGCAGCCCAAGACAGGGGAACAATTCACCCCTCCACTTT.

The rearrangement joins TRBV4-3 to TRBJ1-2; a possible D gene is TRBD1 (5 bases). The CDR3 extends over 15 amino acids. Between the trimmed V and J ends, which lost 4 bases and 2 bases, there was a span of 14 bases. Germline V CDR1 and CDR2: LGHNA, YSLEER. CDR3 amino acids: CASSPPGQGNYGYTF. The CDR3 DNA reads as TGCGCCAGCAGCCCCCCCGGTCAGGGCAACTATGGCTACACCTTC.

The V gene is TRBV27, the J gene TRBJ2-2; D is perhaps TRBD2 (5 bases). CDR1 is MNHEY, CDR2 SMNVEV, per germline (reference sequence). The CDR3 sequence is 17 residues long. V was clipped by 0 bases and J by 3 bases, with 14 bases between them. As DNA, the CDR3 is TGTGCCAGCAGTTTATCATTTCGGGGTGTGGACACCGGGGAGCTGTTTTTT. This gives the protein CASSLSFRGVDTGELFF.

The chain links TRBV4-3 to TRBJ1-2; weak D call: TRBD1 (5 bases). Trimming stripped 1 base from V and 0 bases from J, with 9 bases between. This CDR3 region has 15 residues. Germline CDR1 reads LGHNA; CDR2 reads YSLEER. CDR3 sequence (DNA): TGCGCCAGCAGCCAAGGTGGAGGGGCTAACTATGGCTACACCTTC. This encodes CASSQGGGANYGYTF.

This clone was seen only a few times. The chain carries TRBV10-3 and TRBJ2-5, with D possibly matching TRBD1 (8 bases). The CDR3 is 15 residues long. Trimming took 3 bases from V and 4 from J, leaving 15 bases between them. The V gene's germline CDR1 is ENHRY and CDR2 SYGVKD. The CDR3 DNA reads TGTGCCATCAGTGACGAAACAGGGGGGGGAGAGACCCAGTACTTC. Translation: CAISDETGGGETQYF.

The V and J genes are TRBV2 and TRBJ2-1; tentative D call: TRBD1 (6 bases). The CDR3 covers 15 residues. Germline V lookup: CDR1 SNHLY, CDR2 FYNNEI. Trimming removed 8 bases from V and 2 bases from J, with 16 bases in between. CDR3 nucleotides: TGTGCCAGCGAAGTGGGACAAGGTCCCTACAATGAGCAGTTCTTC. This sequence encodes CASEVGQGPYNEQFF. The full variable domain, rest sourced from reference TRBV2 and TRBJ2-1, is EPEVTQTPSHQVTQMGQEVILRCVPISNHLYFYWYRQILGQKVEFLVSFYNNEISEKSEIFDDQFSVERPDGSNFTLKIRSTKLEDSAMYFCASEVGQGPYNEQFFGPGTRLTVL.

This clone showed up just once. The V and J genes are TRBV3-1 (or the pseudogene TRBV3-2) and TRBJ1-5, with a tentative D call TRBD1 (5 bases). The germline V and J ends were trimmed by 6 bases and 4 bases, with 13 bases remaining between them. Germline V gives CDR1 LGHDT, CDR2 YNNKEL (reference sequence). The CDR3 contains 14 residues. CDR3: CASSPGFFNQPQHF. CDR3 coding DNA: TGTGCCAGCAGTCCAGGGTTCTTTAATCAGCCCCAGCATTTT.

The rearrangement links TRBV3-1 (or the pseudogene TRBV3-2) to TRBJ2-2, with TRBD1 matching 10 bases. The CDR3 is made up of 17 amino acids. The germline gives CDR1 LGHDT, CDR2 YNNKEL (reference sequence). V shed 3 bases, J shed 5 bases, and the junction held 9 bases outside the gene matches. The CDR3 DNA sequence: TGTGCCAGCAGCCATAGTCTCGGGACAGGGGTTACCGGGGAGCTGTTTTTT. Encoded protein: CASSHSLGTGVTGELFF.

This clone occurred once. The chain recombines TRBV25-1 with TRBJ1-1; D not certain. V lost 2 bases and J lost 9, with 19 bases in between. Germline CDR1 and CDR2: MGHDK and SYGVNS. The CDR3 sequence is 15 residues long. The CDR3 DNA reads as TGTGCCAGCAGTGAACTTCGGGGAATCCCGGGTAAAGCTTTCTTT. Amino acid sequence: CASSELRGIPGKAFF.

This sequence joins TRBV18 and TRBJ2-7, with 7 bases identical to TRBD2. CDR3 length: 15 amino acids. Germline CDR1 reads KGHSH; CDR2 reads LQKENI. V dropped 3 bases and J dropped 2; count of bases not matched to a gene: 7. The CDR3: CASSPPGLYAYEQYF. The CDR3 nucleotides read TGTGCCAGCTCACCCCCGGGACTATACGCCTACGAGCAGTACTTC.

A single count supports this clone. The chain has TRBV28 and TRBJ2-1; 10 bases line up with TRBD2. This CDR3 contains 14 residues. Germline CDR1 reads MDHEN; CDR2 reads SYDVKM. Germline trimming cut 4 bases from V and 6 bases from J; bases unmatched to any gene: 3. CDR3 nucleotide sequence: TGTGCCAGCAGTTATAGCGGGAGGATCAATGAGCAGTTCTTC. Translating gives CASSYSGRINEQFF.

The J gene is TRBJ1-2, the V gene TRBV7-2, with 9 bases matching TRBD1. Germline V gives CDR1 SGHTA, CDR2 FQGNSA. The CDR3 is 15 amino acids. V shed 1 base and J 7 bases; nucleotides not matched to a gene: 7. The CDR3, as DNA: TGTGCCAGCAGCTTAGGCCCCGAGGACAGGGGTGGCTACACCTTC. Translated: CASSLGPEDRGGYTF. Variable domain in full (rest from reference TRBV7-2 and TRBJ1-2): GAGVSQSPSNKVTEKGKDVELRCDPISGHTALYWYRQSLGQGLEFLIYFQGNSAPDKSGLPSDRFSAERTGGSVSTLTIQRTQQEDSAVYLCASSLGPEDRGGYTFGSGTRLTVV.

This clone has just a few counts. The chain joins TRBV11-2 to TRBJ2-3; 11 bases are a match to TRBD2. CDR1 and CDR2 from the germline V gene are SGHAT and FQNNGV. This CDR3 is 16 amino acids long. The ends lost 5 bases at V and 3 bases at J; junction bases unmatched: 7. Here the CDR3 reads CASSPSASGRTDTQYF. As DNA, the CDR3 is TGTGCCAGCAGCCCTTCGGCTAGCGGGAGGACAGATACGCAGTATTTT.

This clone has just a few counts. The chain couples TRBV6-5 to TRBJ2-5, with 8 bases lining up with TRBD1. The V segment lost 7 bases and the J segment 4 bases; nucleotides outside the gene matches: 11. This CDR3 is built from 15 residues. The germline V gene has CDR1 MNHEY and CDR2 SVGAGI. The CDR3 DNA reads TGTGCCAGCACCCCGGGACAGGCTGGCGTAGAGACCCAGTACTTC. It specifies CASTPGQAGVETQYF.

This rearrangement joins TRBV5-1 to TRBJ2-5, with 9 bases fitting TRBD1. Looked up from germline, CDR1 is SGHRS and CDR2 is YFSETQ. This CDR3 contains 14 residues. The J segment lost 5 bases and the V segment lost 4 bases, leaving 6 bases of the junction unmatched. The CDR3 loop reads CASSVGQGGETQYF. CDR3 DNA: TGCGCCAGCAGCGTGGGACAGGGTGGCGAGACCCAGTACTTC.

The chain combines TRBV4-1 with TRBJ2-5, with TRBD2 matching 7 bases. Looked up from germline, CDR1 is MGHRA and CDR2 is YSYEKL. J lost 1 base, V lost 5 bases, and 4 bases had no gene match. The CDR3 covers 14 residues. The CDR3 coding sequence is TGCGCCAGCAGCGGGGGGGAGAGCCAAGAGACCCAGTACTTC. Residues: CASSGGESQETQYF.

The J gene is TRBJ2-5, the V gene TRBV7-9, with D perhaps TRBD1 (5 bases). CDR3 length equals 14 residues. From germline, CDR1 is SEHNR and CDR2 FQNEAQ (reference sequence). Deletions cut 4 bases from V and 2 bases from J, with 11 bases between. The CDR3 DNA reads TGTGCCAGCAGCTCGTCCCGACAGCAAGAGACCCAGTACTTC. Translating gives CASSSSRQQETQYF.

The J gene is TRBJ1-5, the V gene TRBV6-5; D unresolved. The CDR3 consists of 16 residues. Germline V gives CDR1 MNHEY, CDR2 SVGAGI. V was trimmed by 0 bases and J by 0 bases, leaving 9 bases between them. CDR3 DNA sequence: TGTGCCAGCAGTTACTCGTCAGTTCATAGCAATCAGCCCCAGCATTTT. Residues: CASSYSSVHSNQPQHF.

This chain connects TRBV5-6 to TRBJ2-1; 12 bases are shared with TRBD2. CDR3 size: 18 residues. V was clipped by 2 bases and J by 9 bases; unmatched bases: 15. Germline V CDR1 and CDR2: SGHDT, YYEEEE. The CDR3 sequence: CASSFFMDLAGGGVEQFF. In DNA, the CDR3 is TGTGCCAGCAGCTTTTTTATGGACCTAGCGGGAGGGGGTGTTGAGCAGTTCTTC.